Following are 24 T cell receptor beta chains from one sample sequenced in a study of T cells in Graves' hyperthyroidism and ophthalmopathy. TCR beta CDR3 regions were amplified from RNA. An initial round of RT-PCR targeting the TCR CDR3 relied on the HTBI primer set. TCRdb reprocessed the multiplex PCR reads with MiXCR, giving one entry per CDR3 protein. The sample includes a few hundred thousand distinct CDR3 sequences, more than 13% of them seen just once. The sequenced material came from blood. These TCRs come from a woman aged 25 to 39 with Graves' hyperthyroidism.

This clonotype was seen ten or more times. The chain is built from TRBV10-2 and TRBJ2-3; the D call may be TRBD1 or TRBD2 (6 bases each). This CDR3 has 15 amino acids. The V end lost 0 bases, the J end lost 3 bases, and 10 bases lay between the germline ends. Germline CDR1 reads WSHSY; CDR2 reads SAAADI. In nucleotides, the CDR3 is TGCGCCAGCAGTGAGTCCCGGGGGCAGACAGATACGCAGTATTTT. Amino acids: CASSESRGQTDTQYF.

The CDR3 DNA is TGTGCCAGTAGTTTGCAGGAGAACACCGGGGAGCTGTTTTTT. This translates into CASSLQENTGELFF. The V and J genes are TRBV19 and TRBJ2-2; D gene uncertain. The ends were cut back, 5 bases at V and 1 base at J, with 8 bases in the middle. The CDR3 totals 14 residues. CDR1 is LNHDA, CDR2 SQIVND, per germline (reference sequence). The variable domain in full, with the rest retrieved from reference TRBV19 and TRBJ2-2, is DGGITQSPKYLFRKEGQNVTLSCEQNLNHDAMYWYRQDPGQGLRLIYYSQIVNDFQKGDIAEGYSVSREKKESFPLTVTSAQKNPTAFYLCASSLQENTGELFFGEGSRLTVL.

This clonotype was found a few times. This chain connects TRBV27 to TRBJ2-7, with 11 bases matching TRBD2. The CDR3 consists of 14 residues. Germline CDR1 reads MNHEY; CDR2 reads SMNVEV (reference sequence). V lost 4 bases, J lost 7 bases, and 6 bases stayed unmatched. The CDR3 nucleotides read TGTGCCAGCAGTTCCCGACTAGCGGGACGGGAGCAGTACTTC. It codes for CASSSRLAGREQYF.

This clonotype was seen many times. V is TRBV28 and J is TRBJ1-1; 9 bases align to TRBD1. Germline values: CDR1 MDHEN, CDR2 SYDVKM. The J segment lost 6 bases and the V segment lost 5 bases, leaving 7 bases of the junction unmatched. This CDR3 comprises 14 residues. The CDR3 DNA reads TGTGCCAGCAGTCGACCGGGACAGGGTGCTGAAGCTTTCTTT. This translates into CASSRPGQGAEAFF.

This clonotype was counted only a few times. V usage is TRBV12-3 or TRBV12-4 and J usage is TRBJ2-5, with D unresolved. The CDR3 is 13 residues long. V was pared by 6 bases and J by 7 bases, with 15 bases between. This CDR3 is CASRERRTGTQYF. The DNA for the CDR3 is TGTGCCAGCAGAGAGCGCCGGACGGGGACCCAGTACTTC.

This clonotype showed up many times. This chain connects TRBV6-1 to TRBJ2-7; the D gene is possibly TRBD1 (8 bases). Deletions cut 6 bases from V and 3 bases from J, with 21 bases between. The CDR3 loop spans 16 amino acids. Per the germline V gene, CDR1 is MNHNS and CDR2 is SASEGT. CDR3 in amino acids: CASRRSGQGGGYEQYF. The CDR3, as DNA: TGTGCCAGCAGAAGAAGCGGACAGGGAGGGGGCTACGAGCAGTACTTC.

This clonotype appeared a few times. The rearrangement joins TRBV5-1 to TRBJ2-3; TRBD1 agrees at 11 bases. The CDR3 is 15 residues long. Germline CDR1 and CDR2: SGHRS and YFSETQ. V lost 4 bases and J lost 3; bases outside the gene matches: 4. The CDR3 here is CASSADRGPTDTQYF. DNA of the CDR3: TGCGCCAGCAGCGCGGACAGGGGGCCAACAGATACGCAGTATTTT.

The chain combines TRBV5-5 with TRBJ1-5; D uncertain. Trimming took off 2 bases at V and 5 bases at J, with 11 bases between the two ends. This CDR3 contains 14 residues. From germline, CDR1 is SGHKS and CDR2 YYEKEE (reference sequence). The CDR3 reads CASSLKGPHQPQHF. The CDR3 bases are TGTGCCAGCAGCTTAAAAGGGCCCCATCAGCCCCAGCATTTT.

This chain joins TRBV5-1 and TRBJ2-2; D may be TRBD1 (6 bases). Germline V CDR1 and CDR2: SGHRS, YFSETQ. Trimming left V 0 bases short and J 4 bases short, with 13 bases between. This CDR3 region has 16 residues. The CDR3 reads CASSLETGYGTGELFF. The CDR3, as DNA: TGCGCCAGCAGCTTGGAAACAGGGTATGGCACCGGGGAGCTGTTTTTT.

The DNA of the CDR3 is TGCGCCAGCACCCTCAGGGGTGGGGGACGGGGAGAGACCCAGTACTTC. This encodes CASTLRGGGRGETQYF. The chain joins TRBV5-1 to TRBJ2-5; possible D gene TRBD1, 6 bases. The CDR3 has 16 residues. Per the germline V gene, CDR1 is SGHRS and CDR2 is YFSETQ. V was trimmed by 6 bases and J by 4 bases, leaving 22 bases between them.

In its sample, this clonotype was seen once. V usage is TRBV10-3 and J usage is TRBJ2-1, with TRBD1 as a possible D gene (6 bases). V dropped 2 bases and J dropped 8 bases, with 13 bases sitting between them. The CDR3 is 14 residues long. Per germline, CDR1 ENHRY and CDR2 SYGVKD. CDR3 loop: CAISETGTIDEQFF. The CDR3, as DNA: TGTGCCATCAGTGAGACAGGGACAATCGATGAGCAGTTCTTC.

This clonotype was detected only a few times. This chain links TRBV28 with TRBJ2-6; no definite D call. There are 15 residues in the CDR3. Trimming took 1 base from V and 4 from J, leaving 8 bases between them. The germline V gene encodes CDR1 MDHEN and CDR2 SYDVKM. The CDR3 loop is CASSLFTSGANVLTF. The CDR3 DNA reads TGTGCCAGCAGTTTATTCACGTCGGGGGCCAACGTCCTGACTTTC.

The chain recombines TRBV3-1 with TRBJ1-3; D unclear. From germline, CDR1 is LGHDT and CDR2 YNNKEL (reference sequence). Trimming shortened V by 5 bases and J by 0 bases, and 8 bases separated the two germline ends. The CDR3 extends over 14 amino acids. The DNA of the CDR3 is TGTGCCAGCAGCACGACAAGCTCTGGAAACACCATATATTTT. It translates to CASSTTSSGNTIYF.

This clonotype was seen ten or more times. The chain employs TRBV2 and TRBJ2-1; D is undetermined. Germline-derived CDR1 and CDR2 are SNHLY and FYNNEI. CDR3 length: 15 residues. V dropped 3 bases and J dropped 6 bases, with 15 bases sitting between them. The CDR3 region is CASSDLWENSNEQFF. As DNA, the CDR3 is TGTGCCAGCAGTGACTTATGGGAAAACTCCAATGAGCAGTTCTTC.

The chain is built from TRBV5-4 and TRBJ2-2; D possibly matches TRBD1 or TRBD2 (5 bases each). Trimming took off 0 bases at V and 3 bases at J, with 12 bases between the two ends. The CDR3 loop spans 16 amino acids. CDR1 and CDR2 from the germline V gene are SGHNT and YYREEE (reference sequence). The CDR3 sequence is CASSLAPGRDTGELFF. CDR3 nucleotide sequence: TGTGCCAGCAGCTTGGCGCCGGGGCGTGACACCGGGGAGCTGTTTTTT.

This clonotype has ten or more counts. CDR3 sequence reads: CASSLARASGSNEQFF. Here the CDR3 DNA reads TGTGCCAGCAGCTTAGCGCGGGCTAGCGGGAGCAATGAGCAGTTCTTC. The chain couples TRBV7-9 to TRBJ2-1; TRBD2 matches 10 bases. The CDR3 covers 16 residues. J lost 6 bases, V lost 0 bases, and 5 bases had no gene match. The V gene's germline CDR1 is SEHNR and CDR2 FQNEAQ (reference sequence). Full variable domain (remainder filled in from reference TRBV7-9 and TRBJ2-1): DTGVSQNPRHKITKRGQNVTFRCDPISEHNRLYWYRQTLGQGPEFLTYFQNEAQLEKSRLLSDRFSAERPKGSFSTLEIQRTEQGDSAMYLCASSLARASGSNEQFFGPGTRLTVL.

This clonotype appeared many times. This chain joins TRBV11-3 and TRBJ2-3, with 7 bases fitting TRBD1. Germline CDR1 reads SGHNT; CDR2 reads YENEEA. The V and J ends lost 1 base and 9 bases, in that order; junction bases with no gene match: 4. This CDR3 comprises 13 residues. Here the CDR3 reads CASSLGQGDTQYF. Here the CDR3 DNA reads TGTGCCAGCAGCTTAGGACAGGGAGACACGCAGTATTTT.

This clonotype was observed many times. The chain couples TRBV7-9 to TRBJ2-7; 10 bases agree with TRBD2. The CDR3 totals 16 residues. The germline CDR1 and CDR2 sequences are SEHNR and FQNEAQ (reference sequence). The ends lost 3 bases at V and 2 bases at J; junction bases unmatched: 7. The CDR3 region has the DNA TGTGCCAGCAGCTTCGGTGGACTAGCGGAGGCCTACGAGCAGTACTTC. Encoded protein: CASSFGGLAEAYEQYF.

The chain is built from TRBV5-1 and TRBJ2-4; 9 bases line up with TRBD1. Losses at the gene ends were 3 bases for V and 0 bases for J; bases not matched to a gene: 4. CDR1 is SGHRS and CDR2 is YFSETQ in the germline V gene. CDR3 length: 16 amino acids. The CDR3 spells CASSSTGGLAKNIQYF. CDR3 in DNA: TGCGCCAGCAGCTCTACAGGGGGCCTAGCCAAAAACATTCAGTACTTC. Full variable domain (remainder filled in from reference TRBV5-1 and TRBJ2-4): KAGVTQTPRYLIKTRGQQVTLSCSPISGHRSVSWYQQTPGQGLQFLFEYFSETQRNKGNFPGRFSGRQFSNSRSEMNVSTLELGDSALYLCASSSTGGLAKNIQYFGAGTRLSVL.

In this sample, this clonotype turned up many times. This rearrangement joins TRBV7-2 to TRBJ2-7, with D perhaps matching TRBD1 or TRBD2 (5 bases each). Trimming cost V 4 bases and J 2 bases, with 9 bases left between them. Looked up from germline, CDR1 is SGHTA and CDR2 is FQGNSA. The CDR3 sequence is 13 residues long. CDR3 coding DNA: TGTGCCAGCAGCTGGGACGTAACCTACGAGCAGTACTTC. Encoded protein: CASSWDVTYEQYF.

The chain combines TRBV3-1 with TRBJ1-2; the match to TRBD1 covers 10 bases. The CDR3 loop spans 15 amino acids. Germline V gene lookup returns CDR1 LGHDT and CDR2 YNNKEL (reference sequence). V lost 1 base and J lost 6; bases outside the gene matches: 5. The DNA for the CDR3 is TGTGCCAGCAGCCAAGTAAGGACAGGGGGAGATGGCTACACCTTC. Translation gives CASSQVRTGGDGYTF.

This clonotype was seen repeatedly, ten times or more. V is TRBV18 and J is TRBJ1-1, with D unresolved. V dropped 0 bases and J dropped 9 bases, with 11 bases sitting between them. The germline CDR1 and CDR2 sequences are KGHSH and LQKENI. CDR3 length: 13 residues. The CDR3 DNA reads TGTGCCAGCTCACCACCGGGCTCCGATAAAGCTTTCTTT. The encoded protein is CASSPPGSDKAFF.

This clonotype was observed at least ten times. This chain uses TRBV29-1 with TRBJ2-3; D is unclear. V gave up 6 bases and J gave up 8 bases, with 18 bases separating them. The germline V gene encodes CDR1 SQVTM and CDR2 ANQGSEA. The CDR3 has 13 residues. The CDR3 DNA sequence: TGCAGCGTGCCCGGGTCCGAAATATTTACGCAGTATTTT. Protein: CSVPGSEIFTQYF.

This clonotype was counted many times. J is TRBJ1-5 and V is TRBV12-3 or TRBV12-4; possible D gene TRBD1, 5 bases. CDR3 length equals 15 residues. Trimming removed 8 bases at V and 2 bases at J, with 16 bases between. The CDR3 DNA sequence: TGTGCCAGCGCGCCAGGGCTCTACGGCAATCAGCCCCAGCATTTT. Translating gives CASAPGLYGNQPQHF.